This is a list of T cell receptor beta chains from one sample in a study of long-term antiretroviral therapy in people with HIV. Generated by immunoSEQ multiplex PCR, the TCRdb table keeps only in-frame clones and is missing some. The sample has roughly 28,000 clones, approximately 90% seen once. This sample comprised unsorted PBMCs, obtained 5.2 years after starting antiretroviral therapy. The receptors stem from a woman aged 35 to 49 with HIV. Both conserved end residues are part of each CDR3. The D gene is left open where the match is weak. The size field is filled for only some rows; it gives once, few, many or a size class.

j_call: TRBJ2-3; v_call: TRBV6-1; clone_size: .; d_call: TRBD2; cdr3_nt: TGTGCCAGCAGTGAGGAGGGACTAGCGGGAGGCGTGAGGGATACGCAGTATTTT; cdr3_aa: CASSEEGLAGGVRDTQYF
j_call: TRBJ2-3; v_call: TRBV9; clone_size: .; d_call: .; cdr3_nt: TGTGCCAGCAGCCCCCGACGAGGCGAAGATACGCAGTATTTT; cdr3_aa: CASSPRRGEDTQYF
j_call: TRBJ2-1; v_call: TRBV19; clone_size: .; d_call: .; cdr3_nt: TGTGCCAGTAGTATAACGGGCCGCTACAATGAGCAGTTCTTC; cdr3_aa: CASSITGRYNEQFF
j_call: TRBJ2-1; v_call: TRBV5-6; clone_size: .; d_call: .; cdr3_nt: TGTGCCAGCAGCCTAGAAGAACTAGAGCAGTTCTTC; cdr3_aa: CASSLEELEQFF
j_call: TRBJ2-5; v_call: TRBV5-6; clone_size: .; d_call: .; cdr3_nt: TGTGCCAGCAGCTTGTTCCACTTTGAAGAGACCCAGTACTTC; cdr3_aa: CASSLFHFEETQYF
j_call: TRBJ2-7; v_call: TRBV5-4; clone_size: .; d_call: TRBD1; cdr3_nt: TGTGCCAGCAGCGGGGGACAGCTCTACGAGCAGTACTTC; cdr3_aa: CASSGGQLYEQYF
j_call: TRBJ2-5; v_call: TRBV10-3; clone_size: .; d_call: .; cdr3_nt: TGTGCCATCAGCGAGACTAGAGACCAAGAGACCCAGTACTTC; cdr3_aa: CAISETRDQETQYF
j_call: TRBJ1-2; v_call: TRBV30; clone_size: .; d_call: .; cdr3_nt: TGTGCCTGGAGCGATCTGACGGCCAACTATGGCTACACCTTC; cdr3_aa: CAWSDLTANYGYTF
j_call: TRBJ1-1; v_call: TRBV5-1; clone_size: .; d_call: .; cdr3_nt: TGCGCCAGCAGTCGAGAGACACCGAACACTGAAGCTTTCTTT; cdr3_aa: CASSRETPNTEAFF
j_call: TRBJ2-7; v_call: TRBV11-3; clone_size: .; d_call: .; cdr3_nt: TGTGCCAGCACCCTAGGTGAGGCCTACGAGCAGTACTTC; cdr3_aa: CASTLGEAYEQYF
j_call: TRBJ1-1; v_call: TRBV7-6; clone_size: .; d_call: .; cdr3_nt: TGTGCCAGCAGCTCTCAGGAGGGCGCTGAAGCTTTCTTT; cdr3_aa: CASSSQEGAEAFF
j_call: TRBJ1-4; v_call: TRBV11-2; clone_size: .; d_call: .; cdr3_nt: TGTGCCAGCAGCCACGGGACATACGAAAAACTGTTTTTT; cdr3_aa: CASSHGTYEKLFF
j_call: TRBJ1-5; v_call: TRBV7-9; clone_size: .; d_call: .; cdr3_nt: TGTGCCAGCAGCTTAGGACAGGCGGGAAATCAGCCCCAGCATTTT; cdr3_aa: CASSLGQAGNQPQHF
j_call: TRBJ2-6; v_call: TRBV4-2; clone_size: .; d_call: .; cdr3_nt: TGTGCCAGCACCGTGTGGGCCTCTGGGGCCAACGTCCTGACTTTC; cdr3_aa: CASTVWASGANVLTF
j_call: TRBJ1-2; v_call: TRBV5-5; clone_size: .; d_call: TRBD1; cdr3_nt: TGTGCCAGCAGCTTGACCGGGACAGCTAACTATGGCTACACCTTC; cdr3_aa: CASSLTGTANYGYTF
j_call: TRBJ1-2; v_call: TRBV29-1; clone_size: .; d_call: TRBD1; cdr3_nt: TGCAGCGTTGAAGGGACAGGTTCTGGCTACACCTTC; cdr3_aa: CSVEGTGSGYTF
j_call: TRBJ1-1; v_call: TRBV25-1; clone_size: .; d_call: .; cdr3_nt: TGTGCCAGCAGTGACAGTGTTAACACTGAAGCTTTCTTT; cdr3_aa: CASSDSVNTEAFF
j_call: TRBJ1-2; v_call: TRBV11-3; clone_size: .; d_call: .; cdr3_nt: TGTGCCAGCAGCCCGGGGGCGGACTATGGCTACACCTTC; cdr3_aa: CASSPGADYGYTF
j_call: TRBJ1-5; v_call: TRBV19; clone_size: .; d_call: .; cdr3_nt: TGTGCCAGTAGTGTTAGCAATCAGCCCCAGCATTTT; cdr3_aa: CASSVSNQPQHF
j_call: TRBJ1-3; v_call: TRBV9; clone_size: .; d_call: TRBD1; cdr3_nt: TGTGCCAGCAGCGAAAGGACAGGGTTCGGAAACACCATATATTTT; cdr3_aa: CASSERTGFGNTIYF
j_call: TRBJ1-1; v_call: TRBV7-9; clone_size: .; d_call: .; cdr3_nt: TGTGCCAGCAGCTCCTATACATTGAACACTGAAGCTTTCTTT; cdr3_aa: CASSSYTLNTEAFF
j_call: TRBJ1-2; v_call: TRBV28; clone_size: .; d_call: .; cdr3_nt: TGTGCCAGCAGTCCCCAAGAGAGGGGCTACACCTTC; cdr3_aa: CASSPQERGYTF
j_call: TRBJ2-1; v_call: TRBV7-9; clone_size: .; d_call: .; cdr3_nt: TGTGCCAGCAGCTTACGGGACGTAGGGGATAATGAGCAGTTCTTC; cdr3_aa: CASSLRDVGDNEQFF
j_call: TRBJ1-5; v_call: TRBV28; clone_size: .; d_call: .; cdr3_nt: TGTGCCAGCAGTTACCGGGGCGTCGCTCAGCATTTT; cdr3_aa: CASSYRGVAQHF
j_call: TRBJ1-1; v_call: TRBV11-2; clone_size: .; d_call: .; cdr3_nt: TGTGCCAGCAGCTTCGGGAGGGGAATTGAAGCTTTCTTT; cdr3_aa: CASSFGRGIEAFF
j_call: TRBJ2-3; v_call: TRBV7-8; clone_size: .; d_call: .; cdr3_nt: TGTGCCAGCAGCGACGGAGATACGCAGTATTTT; cdr3_aa: CASSDGDTQYF
j_call: TRBJ2-4; v_call: TRBV7-2; clone_size: .; d_call: .; cdr3_nt: TGTGCCAGCAGCGCGCGTAGCAAAGGGGCTCAGTACTTC; cdr3_aa: CASSARSKGAQYF
j_call: TRBJ2-1; v_call: TRBV9; clone_size: once; d_call: TRBD2; cdr3_nt: TGTGCCAGCAGCCTTAGCGGGGACTACAATGAGCAGTTCTTC; cdr3_aa: CASSLSGDYNEQFF